This T cell receptor beta chain was sequenced in a study of CD8+CD57+ T cells in acquired aplastic anemia. Profiles of TCR beta VDJ and CDR3 were generated from a genomic DNA template. One entry per CDR3 protein results from TCRdb running MiXCR on the reads. The sample shows approximately 380,000 distinct CDR3 sequences, about 70% of them seen only once. Trimming cost V 5 bases and J 5 bases, with 13 bases left between them. This CDR3 spans 13 amino acids. Per the germline V gene, CDR1 is WNHNN and CDR2 is SYGVQD (reference sequence). This sequence was found in a human donor in good health, serving as a control. The chain couples TRBV10-1 to TRBJ2-7, with D perhaps TRBD1 (5 bases). The specimen sequenced was sorted CD4+, CD8+, or CD8+CD57+ T cells (not recorded which) from PBMCs. CDR3 residues: CASSNQGFNEQYF. The CDR3 DNA follows: TGCGCCAGCAGTAACCAGGGATTCAACGAGCAGTACTTC.